This TCR beta chain was found in a study of blood T cell repertoires in COVID-19. Study details: Collection of acute and convalescent COVID-19 samples took place in the United States, Italy and Spain.

This CDR3 spans 14 amino acids. The germline V and J ends were trimmed by 8 bases and 4 bases, with 14 bases remaining between them. Germline V lookup: CDR1 SGHAT, CDR2 FQNNGV. Original handling: Estimation of nucleated cell counts was performed using reference gene primer amplification. Assay: immunoSEQ multiplex PCR; the TCRdb copy retains only in-frame clones and omits some. V and J calls and clone size are copied from that table; D and trimming were computed from the DNA. Among 350,000 or so clones listed, 89% were seen once. The Seattle site enrolled patients during active infection and followed them longitudinally.

The TCR sequence derives from a woman aged 55 to 70 with COVID-19, enrolled during active disease. The sample was peripheral blood. The genes are TRBV11-2 and TRBJ2-2, with D possibly matching TRBD2 (6 bases). Here the CDR3 reads CASGRGYFTGELFF. In DNA, the CDR3 is TGTGCCAGCGGGCGGGGATATTTCACCGGGGAGCTGTTTTTT.